These 21 T cell receptor beta chains were sequenced from one sample in a study of cytomegalovirus exposure and HLA in healthy donors. Measured with immunoSEQ multiplex PCR; TCRdb has only the in-frame clones, and not every one. This table holds around 170,000 clones, around 84% found once. The sample consisted of PBMCs. The receptors shown here come from a man aged 18 to 29 in good health and CMV-seropositive.

The V call is TRBV6-6, the J call TRBJ1-1; 7 nucleotides agree with TRBD1. This CDR3 contains 14 residues. Germline-derived CDR1 and CDR2 are MNHNY and SVGAGI (reference sequence). The ends lost 4 bases at V and 11 bases at J; junction bases unmatched: 13. The CDR3 DNA follows: TGTGCCAGCAGTTCCGATAGACAGGGAAGGGTGGCTTTCTTT. Protein sequence: CASSSDRQGRVAFF.

The J gene is TRBJ2-7, the V gene TRBV19, with 7 bases aligning to TRBD1. CDR1 is LNHDA, CDR2 SQIVND, per germline (reference sequence). The CDR3 extends over 14 amino acids. The J segment lost 1 base and the V segment lost 5 bases, leaving 5 bases of the junction unmatched. The CDR3 region has the DNA TGTGCCAGTAGTCCTACAGGGGCTTCCTACGAGCAGTACTTC. Translation gives CASSPTGASYEQYF.

V gene TRBV9 combines with J gene TRBJ2-1; TRBD2 matches 11 bases. CDR1 is SGDLS and CDR2 is YYNGEE in the germline V gene. This CDR3 contains 16 residues. The J segment lost 4 bases and the V segment lost 0 bases, leaving 3 bases of the junction unmatched. CDR3 bases: TGTGCCAGCAGCGTAGAAGGACTAGCGGGTTACAATGAGCAGTTCTTC. Translation gives CASSVEGLAGYNEQFF.

The rearrangement joins TRBV7-9 to TRBJ2-2; D perhaps matches TRBD1 (5 bases). V shed 5 bases and J shed 1 base, with 11 bases lying between them. CDR3 length equals 15 residues. Per germline, CDR1 SEHNR and CDR2 FQNEAQ (reference sequence). CDR3 coding DNA: TGTGCCAGCAGCCCAGGACACTTGAACACCGGGGAGCTGTTTTTT. This gives the protein CASSPGHLNTGELFF.

This clone was seen only a few times. The rearrangement links TRBV25-1 to TRBJ2-1; TRBD1 matches 7 bases. The CDR3 has 17 amino acids. With 5 bases clipped from V and 0 bases from J, the junction kept 10 bases outside the gene matches. CDR1 is MGHDK, CDR2 SYGVNS, per germline. CDR3 DNA: TGTGCCAGCAGTCCAAAGGGCGACAGGGCCTCCTACAATGAGCAGTTCTTC. It encodes CASSPKGDRASYNEQFF. Looking up the rest from reference TRBV25-1 and TRBJ2-1 gives the full variable domain: EADIYQTPRYLVIGTGKKITLECSQTMGHDKMYWYQQDPGMELHLIHYSYGVNSTEKGDLSSESTVSRIRTEHFPLTLESARPSHTSQYLCASSPKGDRASYNEQFFGPGTRLTVL.

The rearrangement uses TRBV2 and TRBJ2-2; no reliable D call. The CDR3 runs 14 residues. The V and J ends lost 1 base and 6 bases respectively, with 9 bases between them. From germline, CDR1 is SNHLY and CDR2 FYNNEI. The CDR3 loop is CASSEGITAGELFF. The DNA of the CDR3 is TGTGCCAGCAGTGAAGGTATAACGGCCGGGGAGCTGTTTTTT.

The rearrangement uses TRBV15 and TRBJ1-1; unclear D gene. CDR1 is LNHNV and CDR2 is YYDKDF in the germline V gene (reference sequence). The ends were cut back, 5 bases at V and 7 bases at J, with 11 bases in the middle. The CDR3 is 12 amino acids. CDR3 in DNA: TGTGCCACCAGCCCAAGCGGGATTGAAGCTTTCTTT. It codes for CATSPSGIEAFF.

The gene calls are TRBV9 and TRBJ2-5; 12 nucleotides line up with TRBD2. The CDR3 has 18 amino acids. V lost 0 bases and J lost 2; bases outside the gene matches: 8. Per germline, CDR1 SGDLS and CDR2 YYNGEE. The CDR3 nucleotides are TGTGCCAGCAGCGTAGCCCCTAGCGGGAGGGCCGGACAAGAGACCCAGTACTTC. Its protein product is CASSVAPSGRAGQETQYF.

CDR3 DNA sequence: TGTGCCAGCAGTTACTCAACAGGGGATAGTGAGCAGTTCTTC. Its protein is CASSYSTGDSEQFF. V usage is TRBV27 and J usage is TRBJ2-1; 7 nucleotides line up with TRBD1. Looked up from germline, CDR1 is MNHEY and CDR2 is SMNVEV (reference sequence). The CDR3 consists of 14 residues. With V trimmed by 4 bases and J by 9 bases, 9 bases remained unmatched.

This clone was detected once. The chain is built from TRBV28 and TRBJ1-1, with 8 bases lining up with TRBD1. The CDR3 totals 17 residues. V lost 2 bases and J lost 5; bases outside the gene matches: 13. Germline V gene sequence: CDR1 MDHEN, CDR2 SYDVKM. In nucleotides, the CDR3 is TGTGCCAGCAGTTTACATACTCTCGGGACAGGAAGAACTGAAGCTTTCTTT. Translating gives CASSLHTLGTGRTEAFF.

V usage is TRBV9 and J usage is TRBJ2-1; no definite D call. The CDR3 runs to 16 residues. V was trimmed by 3 bases and J by 4 bases, leaving 17 bases between them. Germline CDR1 is SGDLS and CDR2 is YYNGEE. For the CDR3, the DNA is TGTGCCAGCAGCGCCGTCGGTGGGTCGAGGTACAATGAGCAGTTCTTC. The encoded protein is CASSAVGGSRYNEQFF.

The V call is TRBV25-1, the J call TRBJ1-4, with 7 bases that match TRBD1. V dropped 1 base and J dropped 0; count of bases not matched to a gene: 2. The germline V gene has CDR1 MGHDK and CDR2 SYGVNS. The CDR3 is 16 residues long. The DNA for the CDR3 is TGTGCCAGCAGTGAATGGGGGACAGCAACTAATGAAAAACTGTTTTTT. Translation gives CASSEWGTATNEKLFF.

The chain has TRBV29-1 and TRBJ2-1; maybe TRBD2 (7 bases). CDR1 is SQVTM and CDR2 is ANQGSEA in the germline V gene. Trimming left V 8 bases short and J 5 bases short, with 19 bases between. The CDR3 has 14 amino acids. The CDR3 DNA is TGCAGCTCTTGGGGGCGGGAGCTCGACAATGAGCAGTTCTTC. Translating gives CSSWGRELDNEQFF.

A single count supports this clone. V usage is TRBV19 and J usage is TRBJ2-1; TRBD2 aligns across 7 bases. Germline V gene sequence: CDR1 LNHDA, CDR2 SQIVND (reference sequence). This CDR3 contains 15 residues. V shed 5 bases, J shed 8 bases, and the junction held 12 bases outside the gene matches. The CDR3 loop is CASSARDYVAHEQFF. As DNA, the CDR3 is TGTGCCAGTAGTGCCCGGGACTACGTTGCACATGAGCAGTTCTTC.

V usage is TRBV28 and J usage is TRBJ2-3; D is uncertain. Trimming shortened V by 4 bases and J by 0 bases, and 14 bases separated the two germline ends. Germline CDR1 is MDHEN and CDR2 is SYDVKM. The CDR3 is made up of 16 amino acids. The CDR3 coding sequence is TGTGCCAGCAGTTCAAGCCGCTTTTCTAGCACAGATACGCAGTATTTT. Its protein is CASSSSRFSSTDTQYF.

The chain carries TRBV7-6 and TRBJ2-3; 12 nucleotides line up with TRBD2. The CDR3 runs to 14 residues. Per germline, CDR1 SGHVS and CDR2 FNYEAQ. V shed 8 bases and J 4 bases; nucleotides not matched to a gene: 4. The CDR3 nucleotides are TGTGCCAGCGCCCCTAGCGGGGGGGCAGATACGCAGTATTTT. Translating gives CASAPSGGADTQYF.

The rearrangement uses TRBV28 and TRBJ1-5, with D possibly TRBD1 on 5 matching bases. The CDR3 spans 12 residues. V shed 8 bases and J shed 7 bases, with 12 bases lying between them. Per germline, CDR1 MDHEN and CDR2 SYDVKM. The CDR3 protein is CASVGGDQPQHF. The CDR3 DNA reads as TGTGCCAGCGTTGGGGGGGACCAGCCCCAGCATTTT.

The V call is TRBV19, the J call TRBJ2-6; 7 nucleotides align to TRBD1. Germline values: CDR1 LNHDA, CDR2 SQIVND (reference sequence). The CDR3 covers 15 residues. V shed 7 bases, J shed 4 bases, and the junction held 7 bases outside the gene matches. CDR3 amino acids: CASTVTGAGANVLTF. The CDR3 bases are TGTGCCAGTACTGTTACAGGGGCCGGGGCCAACGTCCTGACTTTC.

The CDR3 here is CASRLYMGHYNEQFF. In DNA form, the CDR3 reads TGTGCCAGCAGGCTATACATGGGACATTACAATGAGCAGTTCTTC. The chain recombines TRBV6-1 with TRBJ2-1, with D possibly being TRBD1 (6 bases). Germline V gives CDR1 MNHNS, CDR2 SASEGT. The length of the CDR3 is 15 residues. V dropped 6 bases and J dropped 4 bases, with 16 bases sitting between them.

This chain joins TRBV15 and TRBJ1-2; 9 bases line up with TRBD1. From germline, CDR1 is LNHNV and CDR2 YYDKDF (reference sequence). Unmatched junction bases numbered 2, after V lost 4 bases and J lost 5 bases. The CDR3 sequence is 13 residues long. The DNA of the CDR3 is TGTGCCACCAGCACGACAGGGGGTTATGGCTACACCTTC. This encodes CATSTTGGYGYTF.

The chain carries TRBV27 and TRBJ2-1; 12 positions match TRBD2. CDR3 size: 15 residues. Germline trimming cut 6 bases from V and 10 bases from J; bases unmatched to any gene: 10. Per the germline V gene, CDR1 is MNHEY and CDR2 is SMNVEV (reference sequence). CDR3 nucleotide sequence: TGTGCCAGCAGAAACCCGACTAGCGGGGGCCGGGAGCAGTTCTTC. The encoded protein is CASRNPTSGGREQFF.